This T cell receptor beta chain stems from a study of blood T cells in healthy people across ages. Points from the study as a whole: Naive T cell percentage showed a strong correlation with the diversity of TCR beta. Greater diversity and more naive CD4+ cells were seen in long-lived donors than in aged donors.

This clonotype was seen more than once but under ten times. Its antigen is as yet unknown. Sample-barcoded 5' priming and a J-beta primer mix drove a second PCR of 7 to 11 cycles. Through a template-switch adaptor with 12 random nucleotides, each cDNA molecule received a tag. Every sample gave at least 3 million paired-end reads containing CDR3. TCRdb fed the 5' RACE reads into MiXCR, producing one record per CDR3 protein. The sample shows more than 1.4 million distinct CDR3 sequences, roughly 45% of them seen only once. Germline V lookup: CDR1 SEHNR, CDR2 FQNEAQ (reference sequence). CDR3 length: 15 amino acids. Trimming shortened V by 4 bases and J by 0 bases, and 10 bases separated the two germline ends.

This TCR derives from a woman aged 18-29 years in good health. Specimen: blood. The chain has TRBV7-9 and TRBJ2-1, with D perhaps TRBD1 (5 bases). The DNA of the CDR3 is TGTGCCAGCAGCTACAAGGGGCCCTCCTACAATGAGCAGTTCTTC. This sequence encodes CASSYKGPSYNEQFF.